This passage covers 9 T cell receptor beta chains from one sample sequenced in a study of shared clonotypes between healthy human individuals. This table comes from immunoSEQ multiplex PCR, and its TCRdb copy is limited to in-frame clones, with some not included. The sample has about 460,000 clones, roughly four fifths seen once. Sequencing was carried out using PBMCs. These receptors all stem from a woman aged 40 to 50 in good health. Some clones in this sample may be carry-over from other donors' samples.

The V gene is TRBV30, the J gene TRBJ1-4; TRBD1 matches at 9 bases. Per germline, CDR1 GTSNPN and CDR2 SVGIG (reference sequence). The CDR3 is 16 residues long. V lost 4 bases and J lost 4; bases outside the gene matches: 10. The CDR3 nucleotides are TGTGCCTGGACTGCGGACAGGGGAAGGAATAATGAAAAACTGTTTTTT. It encodes CAWTADRGRNNEKLFF.

This chain connects TRBV5-1 to TRBJ2-7, with 8 positions matching TRBD1. The CDR3 contains 14 residues. J was trimmed by 6 bases and V by 2 bases; bases with no gene match: 7. CDR1 and CDR2 (germline): SGHRS, YFSETQ. The CDR3 here is CASSLELTGAEQYF. CDR3 bases: TGCGCCAGCAGCTTAGAATTGACAGGGGCCGAGCAGTACTTC.

This clone was counted a single time. The chain has TRBV10-2 and TRBJ2-7, with D perhaps matching TRBD1 (6 bases). This CDR3 is built from 14 residues. Germline V gives CDR1 WSHSY, CDR2 SAAADI. The ends were cut back, 4 bases at V and 0 bases at J, with 10 bases in the middle. The CDR3 spells CASSGDRSSYEQYF. The CDR3 DNA reads TGCGCCAGCAGTGGCGACAGGAGCTCCTACGAGCAGTACTTC.

The chain links TRBV4-2 to TRBJ2-3; 15 nucleotides agree with TRBD2. CDR1 is LGHNA and CDR2 is YNFKEQ in the germline V gene. CDR3 length equals 18 residues. V lost 1 base, J lost 5 bases, and 7 bases stayed unmatched. This CDR3 reads CASSQGRTSGRVGDTQYF. The CDR3 DNA sequence: TGTGCCAGCAGCCAAGGTCGGACTAGCGGGAGGGTGGGAGATACGCAGTATTTT.

V is TRBV27 and J is TRBJ1-1, with TRBD1 matching over 7 bases. V was pared by 5 bases and J by 5 bases, with 11 bases of the junction left unmatched. CDR1 and CDR2 (germline): MNHEY, SMNVEV (reference sequence). This CDR3 comprises 15 residues. The CDR3 loop reads CASSSQITGATEAFF. The CDR3 DNA reads TGTGCCAGCAGTAGCCAGATAACAGGGGCGACTGAAGCTTTCTTT.

The V and J genes are TRBV6-1 and TRBJ1-2; no definite D call. The CDR3 spans 13 residues. Germline CDR1 is MNHNS and CDR2 is SASEGT. V was pared by 5 bases and J by 2 bases, with 9 bases between. CDR3 coding DNA: TGTGCCAGCAGTTCCGACGGGAACTATGGCTACACCTTC. Its translation: CASSSDGNYGYTF.

This clone turned up a few times. V is TRBV4-2 and J is TRBJ2-4, with D unclear. Trimming left V 1 base short and J 1 base short, with 8 bases between. Looked up from germline, CDR1 is LGHNA and CDR2 is YNFKEQ. CDR3 length equals 15 residues. CDR3: CASSQGRRAKNIQYF. The CDR3 coding sequence is TGTGCCAGCAGCCAAGGCAGACGGGCCAAAAACATTCAGTACTTC.

This sequence joins TRBV11-2 and TRBJ1-4, with unresolved D. There are 13 residues in the CDR3. Trimming shortened V by 0 bases and J by 10 bases, and 9 bases separated the two germline ends. In germline, CDR1 is SGHAT, CDR2 FQNNGV. DNA for the CDR3: TGTGCCAGCAGCTTAGACCCGCCGGGAAAACTGTTTTTT. The encoded protein is CASSLDPPGKLFF. The complete variable domain, with remaining parts taken from reference TRBV11-2 and TRBJ1-4, reads EAGVAQSPRYKIIEKRQSVAFWCNPISGHATLYWYQQILGQGPKLLIQFQNNGVVDDSQLPKDRFSAERLKGVDSTLKIQPAKLEDSAVYLCASSLDPPGKLFFGSGTQLSVL.

The gene calls are TRBV19 and TRBJ1-1; D remains ambiguous. Trimming cost V 3 bases and J 4 bases, with 15 bases left between them. Germline V lookup: CDR1 LNHDA, CDR2 SQIVND (reference sequence). The CDR3 length is 15 residues. CDR3 sequence: CASSMEGNGVTEAFF. The CDR3 nucleotides read TGTGCCAGTAGTATGGAGGGTAATGGGGTCACTGAAGCTTTCTTT.